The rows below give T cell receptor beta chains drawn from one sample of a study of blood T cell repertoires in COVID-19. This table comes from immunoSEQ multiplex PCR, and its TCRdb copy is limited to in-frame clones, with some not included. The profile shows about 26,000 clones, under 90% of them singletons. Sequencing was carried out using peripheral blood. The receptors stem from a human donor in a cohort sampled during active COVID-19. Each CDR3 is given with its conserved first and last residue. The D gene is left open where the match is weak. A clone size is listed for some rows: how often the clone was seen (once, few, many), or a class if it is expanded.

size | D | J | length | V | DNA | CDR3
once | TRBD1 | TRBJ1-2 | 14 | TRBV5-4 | TGTGCCAGCAGCATCCCGACAGGGACGGGCGGCTACACCTTC | CASSIPTGTGGYTF
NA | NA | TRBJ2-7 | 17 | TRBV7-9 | TGTGCCAGCAGCCCAACCCTACGTACTTACTTCTCCTACGAGCAGTACTTC | CASSPTLRTYFSYEQYF
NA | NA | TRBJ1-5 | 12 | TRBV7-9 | TGTGCCAGCAGCTTCGGGGGGCAGCCCCAGCATTTT | CASSFGGQPQHF
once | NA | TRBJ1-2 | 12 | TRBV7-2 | TGTGCCAGCAGCTTTGCAGGGGATGGCTACACCTTC | CASSFAGDGYTF
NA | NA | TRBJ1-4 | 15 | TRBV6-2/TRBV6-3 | TGTGCCAGCAGTTCGGTATACCCGTCGGGGGAAAAACTGTTTTTT | CASSSVYPSGEKLFF
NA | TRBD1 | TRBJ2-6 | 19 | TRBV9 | TGTGCCAGCAGCCCCCCCGGGACAGGCGCTCTCCTTGGCGCCAACGTCCTGACTTTC | CASSPPGTGALLGANVLTF
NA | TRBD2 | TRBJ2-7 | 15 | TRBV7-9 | TGTGCCAGCAGCTTGGGACTAGCGGGGCCCTACGAGCAGTACTTC | CASSLGLAGPYEQYF
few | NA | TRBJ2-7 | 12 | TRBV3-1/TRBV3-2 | TGTGCCAGCAGCCAAGACCTGTACGAGCAGTACTTC | CASSQDLYEQYF
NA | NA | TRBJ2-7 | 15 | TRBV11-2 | TGTGCCAGCAGAGCAGTCCGGGGGGCTGCGAGTGAGCAGTACTTC | CASRAVRGAASEQYF
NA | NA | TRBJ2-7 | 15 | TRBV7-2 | TGTGCCAGCAGCTCCCCCCAGGGACTTCCCTACGAGCAGTACTTC | CASSSPQGLPYEQYF
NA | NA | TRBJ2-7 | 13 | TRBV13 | TGTGCCAGCAGCACCCGGACTATCTACGAGCAGTACTTC | CASSTRTIYEQYF
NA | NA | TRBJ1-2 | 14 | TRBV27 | TGTGCCAGCAGTTTGAACAGGGAATTGCGGGGCTACACCTTC | CASSLNRELRGYTF
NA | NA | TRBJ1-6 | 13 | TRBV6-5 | TGTGCCAGCAGTTTAAAGAGAGATTCACCCCTCCACTTT | CASSLKRDSPLHF
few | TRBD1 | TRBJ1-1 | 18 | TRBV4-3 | TGCGCCAGCAGCCAAGATCTTTCGGGACAGGCACATAACACTGAAGCTTTCTTT | CASSQDLSGQAHNTEAFF
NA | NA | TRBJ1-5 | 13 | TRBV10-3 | TGTGCCAACCTAGACAGACTCCCGCCGGCCCAGCATTTT | CANLDRLPPAQHF
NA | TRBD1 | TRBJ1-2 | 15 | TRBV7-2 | TGTGCCAGCAGCTTAGCCGACAGGGGTAACTATGGCTACACCTTC | CASSLADRGNYGYTF
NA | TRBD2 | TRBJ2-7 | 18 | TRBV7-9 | TGTGCCAGCAGCTTCACCCTCGGGCTAGCGGGAACTCCCTACGAGCAGTACTTC | CASSFTLGLAGTPYEQYF
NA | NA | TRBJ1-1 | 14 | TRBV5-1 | TGCGCCAGCAGCTTGACAGGTTCGAACACTGAAGCTTTCTTT | CASSLTGSNTEAFF
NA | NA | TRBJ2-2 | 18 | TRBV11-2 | TGTGCCAGCAGCTTACGGCGGAGGGGGGGCGCGAACACCGGGGAGCTGTTTTTT | CASSLRRRGGANTGELFF
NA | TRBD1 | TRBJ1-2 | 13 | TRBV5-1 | TGCGCCAGCAGAGGACAGGGGGTGGAAGGCTACACCTTC | CASRGQGVEGYTF
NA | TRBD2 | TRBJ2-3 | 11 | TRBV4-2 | TGTGCCAGCAGTGGGGGGGGTACGCAGTATTTT | CASSGGGTQYF
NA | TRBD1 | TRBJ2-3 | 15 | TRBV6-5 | TGTGCCAGCAGAAGGGACAGCCTAAGCACAGATACGCAGTATTTT | CASRRDSLSTDTQYF
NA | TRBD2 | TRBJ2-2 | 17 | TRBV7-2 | TGTGCCAGCAGACCTGCGGGAACGGGAGGCGGTACCGGGGAGCTGTTTTTT | CASRPAGTGGGTGELFF
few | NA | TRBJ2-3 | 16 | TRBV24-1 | TGTGCCACCAGTGATTCGGACAGTTTAAACACAGATACGCAGTATTTT | CATSDSDSLNTDTQYF
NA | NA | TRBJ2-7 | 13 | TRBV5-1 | TGCGCCAGCAGCGCAGGGTTCTCCTACGAGCAGTACTTC | CASSAGFSYEQYF
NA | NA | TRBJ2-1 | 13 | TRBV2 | TGTGCCAGCAGTGTTAGCGTGACCAATGAGCAGTTCTTC | CASSVSVTNEQFF
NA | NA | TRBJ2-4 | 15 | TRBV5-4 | TGTGCCAGCAGCCCGGGACTTTCGAGGCAAAACATTCAGTACTTC | CASSPGLSRQNIQYF
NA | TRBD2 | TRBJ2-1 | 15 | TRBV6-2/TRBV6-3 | TGTGCCAGCAGTAATAGCGGGAGGTCCAACAATGAGCAGTTCTTC | CASSNSGRSNNEQFF
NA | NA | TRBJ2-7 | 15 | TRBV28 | TGTGCCAGCAGCCCCCCCGGGACACCTTTCTACGAGCAGTACTTC | CASSPPGTPFYEQYF
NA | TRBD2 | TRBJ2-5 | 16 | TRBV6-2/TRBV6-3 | TGTGCCAGCAGTTATCTAGCGGGGGAAGTCCAAGAGACCCAGTACTTC | CASSYLAGEVQETQYF
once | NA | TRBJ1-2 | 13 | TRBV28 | TGTGCCAGCCGAACAGGCAGTGGCGTTGGCTACACCTTC | CASRTGSGVGYTF
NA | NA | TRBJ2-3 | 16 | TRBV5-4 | TGTGCCAGCAGCTTAGGCACCGGGACTAGCACAGATACGCAGTATTTT | CASSLGTGTSTDTQYF